The T cell receptor (beta chain) under discussion was sequenced for a study of glioma-infiltrating T cells after dendritic cell vaccination. In the study overall: Dendritic cell vaccination trial patients had either newly diagnosed or recurrent glioblastoma.

Input was approximately 2 ug genomic DNA, or all available if less. Data came from immunoSEQ multiplex PCR; TCRdb stores just in-frame clones and leaves some out. The table shows tens of thousands of clones, with around nine tenths occurring only once. Study-level findings and limits: Higher TCR clonality did not directly relate to longer survival.

Trimming removed 6 bases at V and 5 bases at J, with 13 bases between. The CDR3 loop spans 13 amino acids. The V gene's germline CDR1 is MNHEY and CDR2 SVGAGI. Comments on this clone: Its specificity is unknown.

Time point defined: after dendritic cell vaccination, including at tumor progression/relapse. Sequencing was performed on blood, taken after dendritic cell vaccination. The chain uses TRBV6-5 and TRBJ1-1; D remains ambiguous. The receptor's source is a human donor with glioblastoma. This CDR3 is CASRSPKETEAFF. The DNA of the CDR3 is TGTGCCAGCAGAAGCCCCAAAGAAACTGAAGCTTTCTTT.